This TCR beta chain was captured by sequencing in a study of cytomegalovirus exposure and HLA in healthy donors (TCRdb year 2017). Study-wide context: According to a later analysis, one platform produced both the approximately 110 validation repertoires and the 666 repertoires of the first cohort. To predict cytomegalovirus infection status, the study combined high-throughput TCR immunosequencing, statistical association of individual TCRs with disease status, and machine learning. A separate validation cohort of 100 to 150 different subjects was used in addition to the approximately 700-subject first cohort. The study aimed to test whether cataloging public T cell receptors could reveal signatures of past pathogen exposure. Study-level results and caveats: It was suggested by the authors that the approach could potentially be generalized to other disease states and immunological phenotypes. A few of the identified cytomegalovirus-associated TCR beta chains were confirmed in vitro to be specific for cytomegalovirus antigens. A total of about 150 TCR beta chains were listed by the study as associated with cytomegalovirus. Across donors, most TCR sequences were observed very rarely, whereas some public TCRs were present in many individuals. Of the cluster scores, approximately 95% were above 0 in a later analysis, which found that TCRs clustered in the first cohort also tended to co-occur in the 120 validation repertoires. In both the original and validation cohorts, the classifier was reported to diagnose cytomegalovirus status with high specificity and sensitivity. The validation cohort had no HLA typing available for a later analysis, so co-occurrence within that cohort was assessed over all 120 repertoires.

As for this clone: Its antigen is currently not known. No much larger clone is present one base from it, and per-base qualities are unavailable.

The library came from the immunoSEQ multiplex PCR assay. As for how the authors treated the data: A statistical classification framework was built for diagnosing cytomegalovirus status from the catalog of TCR beta chain sequences. TCRdb carries this immuneACCESS record with in-frame sequences only. Its versions omit some clonotypes, under half of them owing to an unresolved V gene in the studies checked, with the rest unexplained. That table is the source of V, J and clone size, and D and trimming were worked out from the DNA. Present in this sample are roughly 180,000 clones, approximately 80% of which were seen just once. Less than 8.5% of the sample is taken by the ten largest. V ends up 10 bases short and J 9 bases short, with an unmatched junction base count of 9. From the cysteine through the phenylalanine, the CDR3 covers 12 amino acids. Only the CDR3 DNA is retained, 36 bases long and in frame from the first base. The germline V gene (reference sequence) gives CDR1 as LNHDA and CDR2 as SQIVND.

The donors were included in the validation cohort of around 120 subjects, a group kept apart from the roughly 700-subject first cohort. The source is a man aged 18-30 years in good health and CMV-seropositive. Specimen: PBMCs. The rearrangement combines TRBV19 with TRBJ2-5; 9 middle bases align to TRBD1. The CDR3 protein sequence reads: CATTGQGRSQYF. The DNA sequence follows: TGTGCCACTACCGGACAGGGGAGGTCCCAGTACTTC.